This TCR beta chain was sequenced in a study of shared clonotypes between healthy human individuals. Repertoires were generated with immunoSEQ multiplex PCR, while TCRdb's copy carries only in-frame clones and drops some. Of approximately 600,000 clones in the sample, roughly 95% were seen once. Only CD45RO-negative cells positively selected for CCR7 counted as naive CD8 cells, so terminally differentiated effector memory CD45RA+ cells were excluded. The sequencing sample was made of naive CD8+ T cells sorted from blood. The origin of this receptor is a woman aged 25-40 years in good health.

The CDR3 nucleotides are TGTGCCAGCAGCTTCAGGGTAGTAAACATTCAGTACTTC. Its translation is CASSFRVVNIQYF. This chain connects TRBV13 to TRBJ2-4, with a tentative D call TRBD1 (5 bases). CDR3 size: 13 residues. V gave up 3 bases and J gave up 6 bases, with 9 bases separating them. Germline CDR1 reads PRHDT; CDR2 reads FYEKMQ (reference sequence).